A single sample is the source of the 17 T cell receptor beta chains below, sequenced in a study of T cells in localized non-small cell lung cancer. Some clones are missing from TCRdb's copy, which holds only in-frame ones; the method was immunoSEQ multiplex PCR. The table includes about 74,000 clones, 65% to 85% detected once. The sample consisted of peripheral blood, taken before any cancer treatment. The receptors originated from a female donor of 60 years or more with stage I lung adenocarcinoma.

The gene calls are TRBV7-6 and TRBJ1-5, with D uncertain. Germline V gives CDR1 SGHVS, CDR2 FNYEAQ. Trimming shortened V by 1 base and J by 7 bases, and 8 bases separated the two germline ends. The CDR3 spans 13 residues. CDR3 region: CASSLGIRQPQHF. The DNA for the CDR3 is TGTGCCAGCAGCTTAGGAATCAGGCAGCCCCAGCATTTT.

The chain is built from TRBV19 and TRBJ2-7; no reliable D call. Between the trimmed V and J ends, which lost 0 bases and 2 bases, there was a span of 11 bases. CDR1 is LNHDA, CDR2 SQIVND, per germline (reference sequence). The CDR3 contains 15 residues. The CDR3 DNA is TGTGCCAGTAGTATAGATCGATGGAGAACCTACGAGCAGTACTTC. Translated: CASSIDRWRTYEQYF.

The J gene is TRBJ2-1, the V gene TRBV7-2; D is undetermined. Germline V lookup: CDR1 SGHTA, CDR2 FQGNSA. This CDR3 region has 12 residues. Trimming left V 2 bases short and J 4 bases short, with 3 bases between. The CDR3 region is CASSLFYNEQFF. The CDR3, as DNA: TGTGCCAGCAGCTTATTTTACAATGAGCAGTTCTTC.

CDR3 loop: CASSLTRVSNTGELFF. The CDR3 region has the DNA TGTGCCAGCAGCTTAACCAGGGTTTCGAACACCGGGGAGCTGTTTTTT. The J gene is TRBJ2-2, the V gene TRBV7-3; perhaps TRBD1 as D (5 bases). V lost 0 bases to trimming and J lost 0 bases, with 8 bases between them. This CDR3 region has 16 residues. Germline CDR1 reads SGHTA; CDR2 reads FQGTGA.

This sequence joins TRBV5-6 and TRBJ1-1; the match to TRBD1 covers 8 bases. J lost 8 bases, V lost 4 bases, and 7 bases had no gene match. Germline CDR1 reads SGHDT; CDR2 reads YYEEEE. The CDR3 loop spans 13 amino acids. The CDR3 reads CASSTQGAREAFF. The CDR3 DNA sequence: TGTGCCAGCAGCACCCAGGGGGCGCGGGAAGCTTTCTTT.

V and J are TRBV6-1 and TRBJ2-4; D gene uncertain. Trimming pared 1 base from V and 10 bases from J, leaving 8 bases between. The germline CDR1 and CDR2 sequences are MNHNS and SASEGT. The CDR3 length is 12 residues. CDR3 amino acids: CASSEGLEIQYF. The CDR3 nucleotides read TGTGCCAGCAGTGAAGGTCTCGAAATTCAGTACTTC.

The CDR3 region has the DNA TGCGCCAGCAGCTTGGGGACAGCTGGAAACACCATATATTTT. As protein: CASSLGTAGNTIYF. The chain employs TRBV5-1 and TRBJ1-3; D possibly corresponds to TRBD1 (6 bases). The V and J ends lost 0 bases and 2 bases respectively, with 6 bases between them. The germline CDR1 and CDR2 sequences are SGHRS and YFSETQ. This CDR3 is built from 14 residues.

The rearrangement links TRBV18 to TRBJ1-1; D possibly corresponds to TRBD1 (5 bases). V shed 6 bases and J shed 1 base, with 9 bases lying between them. Looked up from germline, CDR1 is KGHSH and CDR2 is LQKENI. CDR3 size: 13 residues. The CDR3 bases are TGTGCCAGCTCTCAACAGGCGAACACTGAAGCTTTCTTT. Its translation: CASSQQANTEAFF.

In DNA, the CDR3 is TGTGCCAGCAGTAACCTACTGGGTGGAAACACCATATATTTT. Amino acid sequence: CASSNLLGGNTIYF. The chain is built from TRBV6-6 and TRBJ1-3; D is unclear. The CDR3 totals 14 residues. CDR1 and CDR2 from the germline V gene are MNHNY and SVGAGI (reference sequence). Trimming stripped 5 bases from V and 3 bases from J, with 11 bases between.

The J gene is TRBJ1-2, the V gene TRBV7-9; a possible D gene is TRBD1 (5 bases). The germline V and J ends were trimmed by 5 bases and 8 bases, with 15 bases remaining between them. This CDR3 spans 13 amino acids. The germline CDR1 and CDR2 sequences are SEHNR and FQNEAQ (reference sequence). The CDR3 loop reads CASSPVLGVGYTF. The CDR3 DNA reads as TGTGCCAGCAGCCCCGTTTTGGGGGTGGGCTACACCTTC.

This chain uses TRBV27 with TRBJ1-4; D is unresolved. In germline, CDR1 is MNHEY, CDR2 SMNVEV (reference sequence). CDR3 size: 13 residues. With 6 bases removed from V and 7 bases from J, the gap between germline ends came to 12 bases. The CDR3 loop is CASRPLISEKLFF. CDR3 coding DNA: TGTGCCAGCAGGCCCTTGATAAGTGAAAAACTGTTTTTT.

This rearrangement joins TRBV4-1 to TRBJ1-1; D perhaps matches TRBD1 (6 bases). The V gene's germline CDR1 is MGHRA and CDR2 YSYEKL. There are 14 residues in the CDR3. V was cut by 4 bases and J by 4 bases, with 13 bases left in between. The CDR3 here is CASSRQQGSTEAFF. The CDR3 DNA reads TGCGCCAGCAGCCGACAACAGGGCAGCACTGAAGCTTTCTTT.

The rearrangement links TRBV4-1 to TRBJ1-2; 8 nucleotides align to TRBD1. Germline CDR1 and CDR2: MGHRA and YSYEKL. V lost 5 bases to trimming and J lost 4 bases; unmatched junction nucleotides: 6. The CDR3 is 14 amino acids. The CDR3, as DNA: TGCGCCAGCAGCGTCGACAGGGGAAGCTATGGCTACACCTTC. It encodes CASSVDRGSYGYTF.

The V call is TRBV11-2, the J call TRBJ2-7; 12 bases agree with TRBD2. The V gene end was trimmed by 6 bases and the J gene end by 7 bases; junction bases not matched to a gene: 7. Germline V gene sequence: CDR1 SGHAT, CDR2 FQNNGV. The CDR3 has 14 residues. CDR3 loop: CASSGLAGIQEQYF. The CDR3 DNA reads as TGTGCCAGCAGTGGACTAGCGGGAATACAAGAGCAGTACTTC. Full variable domain (outside the CDR3, taken from reference TRBV11-2 and TRBJ2-7): EAGVAQSPRYKIIEKRQSVAFWCNPISGHATLYWYQQILGQGPKLLIQFQNNGVVDDSQLPKDRFSAERLKGVDSTLKIQPAKLEDSAVYLCASSGLAGIQEQYFGPGTRLTVT.

This clone was seen a handful of times. The rearrangement links TRBV4-1 to TRBJ2-5; 7 nucleotides line up with TRBD1. The CDR3 is made up of 15 amino acids. After removal of 4 bases from V and 6 bases from J, the junction contained 11 bases not matched to a gene. The germline gives CDR1 MGHRA, CDR2 YSYEKL. The CDR3 DNA reads TGCGCCAGCAGCCCCCCGACAGGGTTTGGGAAGACCCAGTACTTC. Amino acids: CASSPPTGFGKTQYF.

The rearrangement links TRBV19 to TRBJ1-3, with a weak D call TRBD1 (5 bases). The CDR3 has 17 residues. CDR1 is LNHDA and CDR2 is SQIVND in the germline V gene (reference sequence). The ends were cut back, 4 bases at V and 2 bases at J, with 18 bases in the middle. CDR3 sequence reads: CASSRERGSATGNTIYF. CDR3 coding DNA: TGTGCCAGTAGTAGGGAGCGGGGGAGTGCGACTGGAAACACCATATATTTT.

This clone was counted once. This chain connects TRBV11-1 to TRBJ2-1; D is perhaps TRBD2 (7 bases). Between the trimmed V and J ends, which lost 5 bases and 2 bases, there was a span of 16 bases. This CDR3 has 16 amino acids. Germline V gene lookup returns CDR1 SGHAT and CDR2 FQDESV (reference sequence). CDR3 region: CASSQHGGGTYNEQFF. The CDR3 region has the DNA TGTGCCAGCAGCCAGCACGGCGGGGGCACCTACAATGAGCAGTTCTTC.